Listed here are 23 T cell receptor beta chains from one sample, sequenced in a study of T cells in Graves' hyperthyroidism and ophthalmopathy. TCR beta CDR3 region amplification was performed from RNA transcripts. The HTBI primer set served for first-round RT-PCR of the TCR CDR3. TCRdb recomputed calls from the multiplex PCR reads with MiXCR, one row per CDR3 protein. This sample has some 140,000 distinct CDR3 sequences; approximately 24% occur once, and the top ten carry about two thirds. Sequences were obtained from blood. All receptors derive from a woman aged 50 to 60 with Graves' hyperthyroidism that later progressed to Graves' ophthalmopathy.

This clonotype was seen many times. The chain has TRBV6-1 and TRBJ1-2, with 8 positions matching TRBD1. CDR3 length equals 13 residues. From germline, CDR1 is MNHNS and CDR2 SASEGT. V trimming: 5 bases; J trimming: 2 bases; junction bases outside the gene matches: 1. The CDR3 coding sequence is TGTGCCAGCAGTACAGGGGGGAACTATGGCTACACCTTC. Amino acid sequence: CASSTGGNYGYTF.

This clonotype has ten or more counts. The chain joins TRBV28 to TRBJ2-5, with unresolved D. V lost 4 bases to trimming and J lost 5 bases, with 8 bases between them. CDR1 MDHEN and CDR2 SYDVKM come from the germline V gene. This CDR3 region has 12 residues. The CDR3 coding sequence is TGTGCCAGCAGTTCCAGGTCGGAGACCCAGTACTTC. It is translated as CASSSRSETQYF. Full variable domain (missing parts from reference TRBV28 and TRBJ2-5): DVKVTQSSRYLVKRTGEKVFLECVQDMDHENMFWYRQDPGLGLRLIYFSYDVKMKEKGDIPEGYSVSREKKERFSLILESASTNQTSMYLCASSSRSETQYFGPGTRLLVL.

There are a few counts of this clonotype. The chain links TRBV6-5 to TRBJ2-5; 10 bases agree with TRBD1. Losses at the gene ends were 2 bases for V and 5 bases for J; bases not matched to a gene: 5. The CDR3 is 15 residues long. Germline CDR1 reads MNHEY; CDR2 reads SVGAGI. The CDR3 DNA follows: TGTGCCAGCAGTTACGCCGGGACAGGGGCCGAGACCCAGTACTTC. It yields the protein CASSYAGTGAETQYF.

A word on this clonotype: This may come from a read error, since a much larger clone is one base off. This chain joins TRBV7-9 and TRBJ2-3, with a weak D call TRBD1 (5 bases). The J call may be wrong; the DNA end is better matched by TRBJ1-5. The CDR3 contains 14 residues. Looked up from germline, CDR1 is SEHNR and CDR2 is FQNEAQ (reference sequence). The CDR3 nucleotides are TGTGCCAGCAGCTCCCAAAGACAGACAGATACGCAGCATTTT. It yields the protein CASSSQRQTDTQHF.

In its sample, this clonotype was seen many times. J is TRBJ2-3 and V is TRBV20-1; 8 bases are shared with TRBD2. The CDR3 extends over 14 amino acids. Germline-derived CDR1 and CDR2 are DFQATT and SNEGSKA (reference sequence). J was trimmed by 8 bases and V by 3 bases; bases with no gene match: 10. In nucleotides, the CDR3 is TGCAGTGCTAGGGCACCGGGACTAGGGGGTACGCAGTATTTT. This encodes CSARAPGLGGTQYF.

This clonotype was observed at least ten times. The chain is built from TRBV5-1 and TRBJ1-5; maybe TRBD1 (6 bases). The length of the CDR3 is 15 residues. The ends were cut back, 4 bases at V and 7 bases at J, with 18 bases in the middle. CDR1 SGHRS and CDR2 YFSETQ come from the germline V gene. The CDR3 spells CASSPGGQVKQPQHF. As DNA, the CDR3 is TGCGCCAGCAGCCCGGGGGGGCAGGTGAAGCAGCCCCAGCATTTT. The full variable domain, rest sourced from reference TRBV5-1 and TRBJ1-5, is KAGVTQTPRYLIKTRGQQVTLSCSPISGHRSVSWYQQTPGQGLQFLFEYFSETQRNKGNFPGRFSGRQFSNSRSEMNVSTLELGDSALYLCASSPGGQVKQPQHFGDGTRLSIL.

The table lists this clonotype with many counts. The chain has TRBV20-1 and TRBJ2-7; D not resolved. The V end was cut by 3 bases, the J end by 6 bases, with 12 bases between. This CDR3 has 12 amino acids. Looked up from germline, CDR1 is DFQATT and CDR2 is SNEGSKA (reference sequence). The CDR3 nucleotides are TGCAGTGCTAGCCCCGGGCCGACCGAGCAGTACTTC. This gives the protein CSASPGPTEQYF.

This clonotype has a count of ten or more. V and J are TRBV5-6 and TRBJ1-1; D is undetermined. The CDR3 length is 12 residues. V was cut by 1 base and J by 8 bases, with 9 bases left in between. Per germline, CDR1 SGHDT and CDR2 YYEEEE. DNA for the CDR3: TGTGCCAGCAGCTTGAGGTGGAGGGAAGCTTTCTTT. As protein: CASSLRWREAFF.

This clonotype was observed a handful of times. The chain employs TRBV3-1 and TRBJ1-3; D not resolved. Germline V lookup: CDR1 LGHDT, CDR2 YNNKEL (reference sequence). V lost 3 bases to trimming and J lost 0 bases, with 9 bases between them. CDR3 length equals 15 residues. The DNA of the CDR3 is TGTGCCAGCAGCCAGTCCGGAGGCTCTGGAAACACCATATATTTT. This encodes CASSQSGGSGNTIYF.

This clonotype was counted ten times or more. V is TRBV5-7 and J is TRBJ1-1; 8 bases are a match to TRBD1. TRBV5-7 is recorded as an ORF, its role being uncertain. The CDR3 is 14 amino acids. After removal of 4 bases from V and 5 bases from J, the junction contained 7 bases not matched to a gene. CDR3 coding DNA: TGTGCCAGCAGCCAGGACAGGGTGTGGACTGAAGCTTTCTTT. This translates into CASSQDRVWTEAFF.

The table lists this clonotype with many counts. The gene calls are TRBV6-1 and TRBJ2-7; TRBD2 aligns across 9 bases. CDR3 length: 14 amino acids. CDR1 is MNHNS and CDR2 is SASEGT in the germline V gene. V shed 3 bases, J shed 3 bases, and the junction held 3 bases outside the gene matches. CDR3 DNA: TGTGCCAGCAGTGACGGGACTAGCAGCTACGAGCAGTACTTC. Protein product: CASSDGTSSYEQYF.

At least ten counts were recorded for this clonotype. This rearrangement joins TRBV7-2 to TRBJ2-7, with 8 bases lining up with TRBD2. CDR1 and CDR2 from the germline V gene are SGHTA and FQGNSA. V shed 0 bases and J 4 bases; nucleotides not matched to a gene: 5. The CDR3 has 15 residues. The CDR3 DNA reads TGTGCCAGCAGCTTAGCGACGGGAGGGCCGTACGAGCAGTACTTC. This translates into CASSLATGGPYEQYF. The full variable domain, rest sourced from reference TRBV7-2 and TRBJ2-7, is GAGVSQSPSNKVTEKGKDVELRCDPISGHTALYWYRQSLGQGLEFLIYFQGNSAPDKSGLPSDRFSAERTGGSVSTLTIQRTQQEDSAVYLCASSLATGGPYEQYFGPGTRLTVT.

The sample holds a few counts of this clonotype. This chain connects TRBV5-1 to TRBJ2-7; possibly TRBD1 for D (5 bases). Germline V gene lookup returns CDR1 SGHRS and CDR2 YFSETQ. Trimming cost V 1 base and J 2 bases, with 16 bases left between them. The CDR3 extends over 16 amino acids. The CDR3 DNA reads TGCGCCAGCAGCTTGTTCGTCGGGTCAGGGACCTACGAGCAGTACTTC. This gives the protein CASSLFVGSGTYEQYF.

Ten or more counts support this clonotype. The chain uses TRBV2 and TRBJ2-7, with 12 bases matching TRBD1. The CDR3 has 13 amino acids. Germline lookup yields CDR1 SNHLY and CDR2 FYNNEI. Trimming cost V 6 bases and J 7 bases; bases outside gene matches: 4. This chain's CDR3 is CASRGQGAGEQYF. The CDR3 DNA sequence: TGTGCCAGCAGGGGACAGGGGGCCGGGGAGCAGTACTTC.

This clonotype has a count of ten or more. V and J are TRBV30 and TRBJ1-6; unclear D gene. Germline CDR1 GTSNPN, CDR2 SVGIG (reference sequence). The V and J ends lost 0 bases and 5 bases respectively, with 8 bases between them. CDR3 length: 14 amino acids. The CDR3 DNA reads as TGTGCCTGGAGTGTAGCATCTAATAATTCACCCCTCCACTTT. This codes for CAWSVASNNSPLHF.

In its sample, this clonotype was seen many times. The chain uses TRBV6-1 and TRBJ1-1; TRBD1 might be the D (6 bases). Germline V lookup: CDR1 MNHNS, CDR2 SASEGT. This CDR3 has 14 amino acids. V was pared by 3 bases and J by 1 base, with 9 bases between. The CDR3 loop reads CASSDRGANTEAFF. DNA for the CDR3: TGTGCCAGCAGTGACAGGGGTGCGAACACTGAAGCTTTCTTT.

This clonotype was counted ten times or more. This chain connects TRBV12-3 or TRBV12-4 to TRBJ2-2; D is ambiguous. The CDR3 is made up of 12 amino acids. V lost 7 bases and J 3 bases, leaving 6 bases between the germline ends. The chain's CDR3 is CASTEDTGELFF. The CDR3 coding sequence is TGTGCCAGCACGGAAGACACCGGGGAGCTGTTTTTT.

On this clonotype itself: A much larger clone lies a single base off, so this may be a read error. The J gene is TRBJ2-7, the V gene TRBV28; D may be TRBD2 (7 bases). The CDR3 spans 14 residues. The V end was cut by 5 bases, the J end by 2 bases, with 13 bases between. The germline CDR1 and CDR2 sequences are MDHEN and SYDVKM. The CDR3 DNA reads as TGTGCCAGCAGTGAAGGGGGGGCGGCCTACGAGCAGTACTTC. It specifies CASSEGGAAYEQYF.

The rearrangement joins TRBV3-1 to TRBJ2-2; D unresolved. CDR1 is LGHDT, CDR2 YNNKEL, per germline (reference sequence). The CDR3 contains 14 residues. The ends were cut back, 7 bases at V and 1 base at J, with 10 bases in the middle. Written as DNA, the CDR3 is TGTGCCAGCAATAGGGCCAAGAACACCGGGGAGCTGTTTTTT. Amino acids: CASNRAKNTGELFF. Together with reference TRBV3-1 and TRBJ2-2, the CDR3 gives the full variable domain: DTAVSQTPKYLVTQMGNDKSIKCEQNLGHDTMYWYKQDSKKFLKIMFSYNNKELIINETVPNRFSPKSPDKAHLNLHINSLELGDSAVYFCASNRAKNTGELFFGEGSRLTVL.

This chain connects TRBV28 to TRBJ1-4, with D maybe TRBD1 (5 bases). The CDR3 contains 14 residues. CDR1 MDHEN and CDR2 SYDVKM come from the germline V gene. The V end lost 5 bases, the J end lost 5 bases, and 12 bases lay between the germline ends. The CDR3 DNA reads TGTGCCAGCAGTCCGACAGTACCGAATGAAAAACTGTTTTTT. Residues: CASSPTVPNEKLFF.

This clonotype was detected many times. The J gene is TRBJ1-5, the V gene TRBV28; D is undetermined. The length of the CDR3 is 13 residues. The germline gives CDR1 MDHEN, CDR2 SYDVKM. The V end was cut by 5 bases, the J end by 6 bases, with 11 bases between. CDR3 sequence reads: CASSPDEIQPQHF. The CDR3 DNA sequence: TGTGCCAGCAGTCCCGACGAGATTCAGCCCCAGCATTTT.

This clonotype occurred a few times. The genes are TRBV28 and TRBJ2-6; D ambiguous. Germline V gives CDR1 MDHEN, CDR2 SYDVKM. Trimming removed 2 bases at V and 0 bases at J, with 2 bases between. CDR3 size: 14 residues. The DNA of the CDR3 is TGTGCCAGCAGTTTAGTCTCTGGGGCCAACGTCCTGACTTTC. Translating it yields CASSLVSGANVLTF.

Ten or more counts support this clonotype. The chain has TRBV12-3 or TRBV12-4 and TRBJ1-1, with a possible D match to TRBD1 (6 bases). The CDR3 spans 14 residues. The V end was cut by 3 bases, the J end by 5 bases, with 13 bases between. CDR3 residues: CASSLSGAGTEAFF. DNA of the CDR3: TGTGCCAGCAGTTTGTCGGGGGCGGGGACTGAAGCTTTCTTT.